The next 22 T cell receptor beta chains were all read from a single sample in a study of T cells after yellow fever vaccination. TCRdb re-called the 5' RACE reads through MiXCR, storing one row per CDR3 protein. The sample records under 600,000 distinct CDR3 sequences, 21% being singletons. The input for sequencing was PBMCs, taken approximately 22 days after the first yellow fever vaccination. The source of these receptors is a man aged 18 to 29 who received the YFV17D yellow fever vaccine.

This clonotype showed up just a few times. The chain recombines TRBV6-1 with TRBJ2-1, with 10 bases that match TRBD2. The CDR3 runs 15 residues. After removal of 4 bases from V and 3 bases from J, the junction contained 3 bases not matched to a gene. Germline values: CDR1 MNHNS, CDR2 SASEGT. The DNA of the CDR3 is TGTGCCAGCAGTGTAGCGGGGGGCATCTACAATGAGCAGTTCTTC. This gives the protein CASSVAGGIYNEQFF.

This chain links TRBV28 with TRBJ2-2, with TRBD2 identical over 7 bases. V shed 3 bases, J shed 0 bases, and the junction held 19 bases outside the gene matches. There are 21 residues in the CDR3. The V gene's germline CDR1 is MDHEN and CDR2 SYDVKM. The CDR3 loop reads CASSFGPRPGGLAANTGELFF. Here the CDR3 DNA reads TGTGCCAGCAGTTTTGGCCCTCGTCCTGGCGGTCTAGCGGCGAACACCGGGGAGCTGTTTTTT.

V and J are TRBV7-9 and TRBJ1-1, with D possibly being TRBD1 (6 bases). From germline, CDR1 is SEHNR and CDR2 FQNEAQ (reference sequence). CDR3 length equals 15 residues. V lost 2 bases and J lost 2, with 12 bases in between. The CDR3 DNA reads TGTGCCAGCAGCTTACCTCCAGGGGAAAACACTGAAGCTTTCTTT. Its protein is CASSLPPGENTEAFF.

This clonotype came up a few times. V and J are TRBV3-1 and TRBJ2-1; D is unresolved. The V and J ends lost 1 base and 0 bases respectively, with 4 bases between them. The germline V gene encodes CDR1 LGHDT and CDR2 YNNKEL (reference sequence). There are 14 residues in the CDR3. CDR3 residues: CASSQGTSYNEQFF. The CDR3 nucleotides are TGTGCCAGCAGCCAAGGGACCTCCTACAATGAGCAGTTCTTC.

The chain joins TRBV7-3 to TRBJ2-2, with D possibly being TRBD1 or TRBD2 (7 bases each). The CDR3 is made up of 15 amino acids. The V gene lost 5 bases and the J gene lost 7 bases, with 17 bases spanning the gap. The germline V gene has CDR1 SGHTA and CDR2 FQGTGA. CDR3 protein: CASSPGGGRVGELFF. CDR3 nucleotide sequence: TGTGCCAGCAGCCCAGGGGGGGGGCGAGTCGGGGAGCTGTTTTTT.

This rearrangement joins TRBV2 to TRBJ2-3; unclear D gene. Germline V gene lookup returns CDR1 SNHLY and CDR2 FYNNEI. This CDR3 is built from 13 residues. Trimming stripped 6 bases from V and 1 base from J, with 8 bases between. The CDR3 reads CASRYEGTDTQYF. The CDR3 nucleotides read TGTGCCAGCAGGTATGAGGGCACAGATACGCAGTATTTT.

CDR3 DNA: TGCGCCAGCAGCTTGGGTCGACAGGGAATCTATGGCTACACCTTC. Protein: CASSLGRQGIYGYTF. V gene TRBV5-1 combines with J gene TRBJ1-2; 7 bases match TRBD1. After removal of 0 bases from V and 4 bases from J, the junction contained 6 bases not matched to a gene. The CDR3 totals 15 residues. From germline, CDR1 is SGHRS and CDR2 YFSETQ.

Only a few counts were recorded for this clonotype. The chain carries TRBV29-1 and TRBJ2-2; the D gene is possibly TRBD2 (7 bases). The CDR3 has 14 residues. CDR1 is SQVTM, CDR2 ANQGSEA, per germline. V gave up 7 bases and J gave up 4 bases, with 16 bases separating them. CDR3 residues: CSGGGGQSTGELFF. CDR3 in DNA: TGCAGCGGGGGAGGGGGGCAAAGCACCGGGGAGCTGTTTTTT.

The chain links TRBV2 to TRBJ1-6; D remains ambiguous. Germline loops: CDR1 SNHLY, CDR2 FYNNEI. The CDR3 totals 14 residues. Trimming shortened V by 5 bases and J by 9 bases, and 14 bases separated the two germline ends. The CDR3 region is CASSTTEPISPLHF. The CDR3 region has the DNA TGTGCCAGCAGTACGACGGAACCGATTTCACCCCTCCACTTT.

The rearrangement uses TRBV3-1 and TRBJ1-5, with unresolved D. Trimming shortened V by 1 base and J by 4 bases, and 11 bases separated the two germline ends. The CDR3 has 15 residues. Germline V gives CDR1 LGHDT, CDR2 YNNKEL (reference sequence). The CDR3 reads CASSQGWAGNQPQHF. The CDR3 DNA is TGTGCCAGCAGCCAAGGATGGGCAGGAAATCAGCCCCAGCATTTT.

The table lists this clonotype with a few counts. V usage is TRBV9 and J usage is TRBJ2-1; a possible D gene is TRBD1 (6 bases). The CDR3 runs to 15 residues. With 4 bases removed from V and 4 bases from J, the gap between germline ends came to 15 bases. Germline CDR1 reads SGDLS; CDR2 reads YYNGEE. This CDR3 reads CASSLGPRGYNEQFF. The CDR3 DNA sequence: TGTGCCAGCAGCCTGGGACCCAGGGGTTACAATGAGCAGTTCTTC.

In its sample, this clonotype was seen a few times. The rearrangement joins TRBV5-1 to TRBJ2-3; no reliable D call. From germline, CDR1 is SGHRS and CDR2 YFSETQ. This CDR3 comprises 12 residues. V lost 7 bases to trimming and J lost 4 bases, with 10 bases between them. The CDR3 loop is CASGTDADTQYF. CDR3 bases: TGCGCCAGCGGAACAGATGCAGATACGCAGTATTTT.

The chain employs TRBV18 and TRBJ2-7; D remains unclear. In germline, CDR1 is KGHSH, CDR2 LQKENI. CDR3 length equals 13 residues. The germline V and J ends were trimmed by 3 bases and 7 bases, with 13 bases remaining between them. CDR3 protein: CASSPDRAKEQYV. The CDR3 DNA sequence: TGTGCCAGCTCACCGGACCGGGCTAAGGAGCAGTACGTC.

This clonotype was counted between two and nine times. The chain is built from TRBV6-1 and TRBJ1-5, with D tentatively TRBD1 (5 bases). This CDR3 region has 15 residues. The germline V and J ends were trimmed by 6 bases and 4 bases, with 16 bases remaining between them. The germline gives CDR1 MNHNS, CDR2 SASEGT. Here the CDR3 DNA reads TGTGCCAGCAGCCCACTGGGGGGGAGGAATCAGCCCCAGCATTTT. This gives the protein CASSPLGGRNQPQHF.

In this sample, this clonotype turned up once. V and J are TRBV29-1 and TRBJ2-7, with D possibly matching TRBD2 (5 bases). Trimming removed 6 bases at V and 2 bases at J, with 11 bases between. Per germline, CDR1 SQVTM and CDR2 ANQGSEA. The CDR3 is made up of 12 amino acids. The CDR3 protein is CSVRGFAYEQYF. CDR3 nucleotides: TGCAGCGTAAGAGGGTTCGCCTACGAGCAGTACTTC.

This clonotype has more than one count but fewer than ten. The gene calls are TRBV20-1 and TRBJ2-1; 11 bases fit TRBD2. The CDR3 runs 14 residues. Germline CDR1 is DFQATT and CDR2 is SNEGSKA (reference sequence). The V and J ends lost 6 bases and 6 bases, in that order; junction bases with no gene match: 7. CDR3 region: CSATSGGFVNEQFF. In DNA form, the CDR3 reads TGCAGTGCCACTAGCGGGGGCTTTGTCAATGAGCAGTTCTTC.

The chain has TRBV9 and TRBJ1-2; possibly TRBD1 for D (5 bases). Germline CDR1 and CDR2: SGDLS and YYNGEE. Trimming left V 6 bases short and J 6 bases short, with 24 bases between. The CDR3 runs to 16 residues. The CDR3, as DNA: TGTGCCAGCACCAAGCAGGTGGGGGTAACGGTGAATGGCTACACCTTC. This sequence encodes CASTKQVGVTVNGYTF. The variable domain in full, with the rest retrieved from reference TRBV9 and TRBJ1-2, is DSGVTQTPKHLITATGQRVTLRCSPRSGDLSVYWYQQSLDQGLQFLIQYYNGEERAKGNILERFSAQQFPDLHSELNLSSLELGDSALYFCASTKQVGVTVNGYTFGSGTRLTVV.

J is TRBJ2-1 and V is TRBV6-2 or TRBV6-3; 7 nucleotides agree with TRBD2. The CDR3 totals 16 residues. The V gene's germline CDR1 is MNHEY and CDR2 SVGEGT. V lost 2 bases, J lost 6 bases, and 10 bases stayed unmatched. CDR3 nucleotides: TGTGCCAGCAGTTACGTCTCCCCGGGACTACTCAATGAGCAGTTCTTC. It specifies CASSYVSPGLLNEQFF.

This clonotype was counted between two and nine times. The V and J genes are TRBV21-1 and TRBJ2-1; the D call TRBD2 from the table was never checked on the DNA. TRBV21-1 is labeled a pseudogene. The CDR3 has 18 amino acids. The CDR3 coding sequence is TGTGCCAGCAGCAAATCCCGGACTAGCGGCCCCTTTTTTAATGAGCAGTTCTTC. It encodes CASSKSRTSGPFFNEQFF.

This clonotype is a singleton in its sample. The genes are TRBV7-2 and TRBJ2-2; 7 bases align to TRBD1. There are 16 residues in the CDR3. V shed 5 bases, J shed 4 bases, and the junction held 10 bases outside the gene matches. CDR1 and CDR2 (germline): SGHTA, FQGNSA. The DNA of the CDR3 is TGTGCCAGCAGCCTCCCAAGGGGGCGGGTCACCGGGGAGCTGTTTTTT. It yields the protein CASSLPRGRVTGELFF.

This chain uses TRBV5-1 with TRBJ1-1, with 7 bases fitting TRBD1. The CDR3 extends over 11 amino acids. In germline, CDR1 is SGHRS, CDR2 YFSETQ. V shed 3 bases, J shed 11 bases, and the junction held 4 bases outside the gene matches. The CDR3 loop reads CASSYGQAAFF. The DNA of the CDR3 is TGCGCCAGCAGCTATGGACAGGCCGCTTTCTTT.

The gene calls are TRBV6-1 and TRBJ2-7; 7 positions match TRBD2. The length of the CDR3 is 17 residues. Trimming cost V 5 bases and J 4 bases; bases outside gene matches: 17. Germline V gene data show CDR1 as MNHNS and CDR2 as SASEGT. The CDR3 loop reads CASSPPPRQWGGYEQYF. The CDR3, as DNA: TGTGCCAGCAGTCCGCCTCCACGACAGTGGGGAGGGTACGAGCAGTACTTC.